The clone carrying this T cell receptor (beta chain) was observed many times. Every patient had bone marrow sampled while the disease was active. This library used roughly 430 ng RNA and molecular barcoded adaptors spanning alpha/delta and beta/gamma chains. One entry per CDR3 protein, called by TCRdb with MiXCR from the reads. The data contain 90,000 or so distinct CDR3 sequences, 20% to 25% of them singletons. The sample belongs to a study of read filtering for tumor transcriptome and immune sequencing. The CDR3 has 12 amino acids. V trimming: 6 bases; J trimming: 4 bases; junction bases outside the gene matches: 4. Germline CDR1 is SQVTM and CDR2 is ANQGSEA.

The material sequenced was a population of CD138-negative cells sorted from bone marrow. This receptor was obtained from a donor at least 40 years old with multiple myeloma. The V call is TRBV29-1, the J call TRBJ2-3; 7 bases map to TRBD1. The CDR3 here is CSVDRTADTQYF. The DNA for the CDR3 is TGCAGCGTGGACAGGACCGCAGATACGCAGTATTTT.